This T cell receptor (beta chain) appears in the sequencing data of a study of shared clonotypes between healthy human individuals. Naive-designated CD8 cells lacked CD45RO, were positively enriched for CCR7, and omitted terminally differentiated effector memory CD45RA+ cells. The donors were adults (healthy and HIV-negative) with no recent acute infections or vaccinations. Study conclusions and caveats: Donors were few, which limited the genetic and exposure-history diversity represented. Some clonotypes were shared by all four sorted-subset donors, while others were not shared. The non-shared ones had lower generation probabilities than the shared ones. Sequencing of the sorted subsets was shown by rarefaction to be incomplete despite large depth.

Comment on this clone: Its antigen is unknown.

V lost 4 bases and J lost 7, with 17 bases in between. This CDR3 has 15 residues. CDR1 is SEHNR and CDR2 is FQNEAQ in the germline V gene (reference sequence). Some clones are missing from TCRdb's copy, which holds only in-frame ones; the method was immunoSEQ multiplex PCR. The sample yields about 2 million clones, just under 95% seen once. The sequenced material came from naive CD8+ T cells sorted from blood. J is TRBJ2-1 and V is TRBV7-9; D perhaps matches TRBD1 (7 bases). This clonotype originated in a man aged 18 to 30 in good health. The CDR3 here is CASSSTGRGGNEQFF. Written as DNA, the CDR3 is TGTGCCAGCAGCTCGACAGGGAGAGGAGGGAATGAGCAGTTCTTC.